This T cell receptor (beta chain) was profiled in a study of glioma-infiltrating T cells after dendritic cell vaccination. The J segment lost 6 bases and the V segment lost 0 bases, leaving 6 bases of the junction unmatched. Germline V lookup: CDR1 SGHRS, CDR2 YFSETQ. There are 15 residues in the CDR3. The primer mix had 60 V beta and 13 J beta primers. Data came from immunoSEQ multiplex PCR; TCRdb stores just in-frame clones and leaves some out. The repertoire consists of approximately 48,000 clones, with around nine tenths occurring once and the leading ten covering roughly 5%. Time point given: after dendritic cell vaccination, including at tumor progression/relapse. PBMC sampling occurred before vaccination, two weeks after the third dose, and at progression.

This sequence was found in a human donor with glioblastoma. Sequenced material: blood, taken after dendritic cell vaccination. The genes are TRBV5-1 and TRBJ2-7; TRBD2 matches at 10 bases. Here the CDR3 reads CASSLASGRASEQYF. In DNA form, the CDR3 reads TGCGCCAGCAGCTTGGCCAGCGGGAGGGCCAGCGAGCAGTACTTC. Supplemented by reference TRBV5-1 and TRBJ2-7, the full variable domain reads KAGVTQTPRYLIKTRGQQVTLSCSPISGHRSVSWYQQTPGQGLQFLFEYFSETQRNKGNFPGRFSGRQFSNSRSEMNVSTLELGDSALYLCASSLASGRASEQYFGPGTRLTVT.